This T cell receptor (beta chain) was observed in a study of blood T cell repertoires in COVID-19. Turning to the study itself: Acute-phase and convalescent COVID-19 samples originated in the United States, Italy and Spain.

Authors' methods: Amplification of reference gene primers provided the estimated nucleated cell counts. Produced via immunoSEQ multiplex PCR; TCRdb's table is partial and in-frame only. Clonal size and the V and J genes are those of that table, whereas D and trimming came from the DNA. The data contain about 200,000 clones, roughly four fifths of them seen just once; the ten biggest clones take up approximately 7.6%. V was trimmed by 2 bases and J by 8 bases, leaving 19 bases between them. The germline gives CDR1 SGDLS, CDR2 YYNGEE. The CDR3 has 15 amino acids. The sequenced sample was peripheral blood. The sequence came from a woman aged 80 or over with COVID-19, enrolled during active disease. The chain recombines TRBV9 with TRBJ1-2; D possibly corresponds to TRBD1 (6 bases). Here the CDR3 reads CASSVPSMTGGGYTF. CDR3 DNA: TGTGCCAGCAGCGTCCCCTCGATGACAGGCGGGGGCTACACCTTC.